This T cell receptor beta chain stems from a study of PD-1 blockade in classical Hodgkin lymphoma. Study-level points and caveats: Only CD4+ TCR diversity, not CD8+, had risen significantly by C4D1.

Remarks on this clone: What it recognizes is unknown.

Germline assignment: CDR1 ENHRY and CDR2 SYGVKD. The trim removed 0 bases at V and 3 bases at J, leaving 11 bases unmatched. This CDR3 comprises 19 residues. Here immunoSEQ multiplex PCR was the method, and the copy in TCRdb shows in-frame clones only, minus some. This sample has 15,000 to 20,000 clones, with 70% to 80% found just once. Relapse after autologous stem cell transplantation occurred in every patient, and brentuximab vedotin exposure varied. The chain recombines TRBV10-3 with TRBJ1-2, with TRBD1 matching over 12 bases. This clonotype originated in a human donor with classical Hodgkin lymphoma. The sample consisted of peripheral blood mononuclear cells (PBMCs), taken before the second cycle of nivolumab. CDR3 in amino acids: CAISESSAVGTGGDYGYTF. The CDR3 nucleotides are TGTGCCATCAGTGAGTCCTCAGCTGTGGGGACAGGGGGCGACTATGGCTACACCTTC.